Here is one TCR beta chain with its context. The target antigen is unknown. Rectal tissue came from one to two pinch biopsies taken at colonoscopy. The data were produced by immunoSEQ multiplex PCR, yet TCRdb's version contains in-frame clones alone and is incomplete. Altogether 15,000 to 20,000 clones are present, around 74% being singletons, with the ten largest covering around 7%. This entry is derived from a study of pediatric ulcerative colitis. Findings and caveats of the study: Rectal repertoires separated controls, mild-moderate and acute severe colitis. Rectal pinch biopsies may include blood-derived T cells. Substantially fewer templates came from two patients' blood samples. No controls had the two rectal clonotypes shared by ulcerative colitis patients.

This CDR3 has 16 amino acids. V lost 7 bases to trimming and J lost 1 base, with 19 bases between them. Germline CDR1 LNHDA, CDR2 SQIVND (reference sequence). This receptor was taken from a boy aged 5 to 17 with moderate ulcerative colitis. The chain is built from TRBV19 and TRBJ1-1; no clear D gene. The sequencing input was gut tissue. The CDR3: CASIPSLGETNTEAFF. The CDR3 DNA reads TGTGCCAGTATCCCAAGCCTGGGAGAGACGAACACTGAAGCTTTCTTT.